The count of the clone carrying this T cell receptor beta chain is one. This table comes from immunoSEQ multiplex PCR, and its TCRdb copy is limited to in-frame clones, with some not included. Of around 53,000 clones detected, 92% appear once; the ten largest clones hold about 3.9%. These data belong to a study of technical replicates of blood from several donors. This clonotype originated in a human donor in good health. Some clones in this sample may be carry-over from other donors' samples. The sequencing sample was made of PBMCs.

CDR3 protein: CAISQVASGNTGELFF. CDR3 coding DNA: TGTGCCATCTCCCAAGTGGCTAGCGGAAACACCGGGGAGCTGTTTTTT. The V gene is TRBV10-3, the J gene TRBJ2-2; TRBD2 agrees at 7 bases. In germline, CDR1 is ENHRY, CDR2 SYGVKD. Losses at the gene ends were 8 bases for V and 2 bases for J; bases not matched to a gene: 11. CDR3 length: 16 residues.